This T cell receptor (beta chain) was retrieved from a study of OX40 agonist ivuxolimab in advanced cancers. Study-wide results and limits: A proportion of nonresponders additionally exhibited low normalized T-cell clonal expansion. At doses 0.1 to 3.0 mg/kg, CD4+ and CD8+ clones expanded.

The CDR3 covers 15 residues. V shed 5 bases and J shed 4 bases, with 17 bases lying between them. Germline V CDR1 and CDR2: LNHDA, SQIVND (reference sequence). Concerning this clone itself: As yet, its antigen is unknown.

Measured with immunoSEQ multiplex PCR; TCRdb has only the in-frame clones, and not every one. The sample consists of about 16,000 clones, about 86% of them appearing once. This clonotype originated in an adult with an advanced solid tumor such as melanoma, head and neck, liver or kidney cancer. The source material was CD4+ or CD8+ T cells sorted from blood, sampled in a trial of the OX40 agonist ivuxolimab. The gene calls are TRBV19 and TRBJ1-1; D perhaps matches TRBD1 (6 bases). In DNA, the CDR3 is TGTGCCAGTAGTCCCATAGGGGGGGCAAGCACTGAAGCTTTCTTT. Amino acid sequence: CASSPIGGASTEAFF.